These 19 T cell receptor beta chains were sequenced from one sample in a study of T cells in Graves' hyperthyroidism and ophthalmopathy. Using RNA transcripts as the source, TCR beta CDR3 regions were amplified. During a first-round RT-PCR of the TCR CDR3, the HTBI primer set was used. TCRdb processed the multiplex PCR reads anew with MiXCR; each CDR3 protein has one entry. This sample carries 340,000 or so distinct CDR3 sequences, 15% to 20% of them seen once, and the ten largest clones take around 54%. The material sequenced was blood. The receptors were sampled from a woman aged 50 to 65 with Graves' hyperthyroidism.

This clonotype was seen ten or more times. The DNA for the CDR3 is TGTGCCAGCACCCTCCAGCGGGGGGAATTGAACACTGAAGCTTTCTTT. Encoded protein: CASTLQRGELNTEAFF. The chain couples TRBV13 to TRBJ1-1; maybe TRBD1 (5 bases). The V and J ends lost 7 bases and 0 bases respectively, with 18 bases between them. This CDR3 has 16 amino acids. Germline-derived CDR1 and CDR2 are PRHDT and FYEKMQ (reference sequence).

The chain joins TRBV19 to TRBJ2-1; D is uncertain. Per the germline V gene, CDR1 is LNHDA and CDR2 is SQIVND (reference sequence). This CDR3 is 14 amino acids long. Trimming removed 1 base at V and 6 bases at J, with 10 bases between. CDR3 sequence (DNA): TGTGCCAGTAGTATAGCAACGGAGTCCAATGAGCAGTTCTTC. It yields the protein CASSIATESNEQFF.

In this sample, this clonotype turned up a few times. The rearrangement joins TRBV3-1 to TRBJ1-5; the D is unclear. Germline lookup yields CDR1 LGHDT and CDR2 YNNKEL (reference sequence). Trimming shortened V by 4 bases and J by 9 bases, and 16 bases separated the two germline ends. This CDR3 is 14 amino acids long. CDR3 in amino acids: CASSRGLSVGPQHF. The DNA for the CDR3 is TGTGCCAGCAGCCGAGGGCTGAGCGTGGGGCCCCAGCATTTT.

The table lists this clonotype with many counts. The CDR3 loop reads CASSRVWGRADTQYF. The CDR3 DNA is TGTGCCAGCAGCAGGGTGTGGGGCAGGGCAGATACGCAGTATTTT. The rearrangement joins TRBV28 to TRBJ2-3; D may be TRBD1 (5 bases). Germline values: CDR1 MDHEN, CDR2 SYDVKM. This CDR3 is 15 amino acids long. V lost 6 bases to trimming and J lost 4 bases, with 17 bases between them.

This clonotype was seen more than once but under ten times. The CDR3 reads CSARGLAPQETQYF. The CDR3 DNA reads as TGCAGTGCTAGAGGACTAGCGCCACAAGAGACCCAGTACTTC. The chain has TRBV20-1 and TRBJ2-5; 8 nucleotides match TRBD2. The CDR3 runs to 14 residues. The V gene's germline CDR1 is DFQATT and CDR2 SNEGSKA (reference sequence). Trimming at V came to 1 base and at J to 2 bases, leaving 3 bases not matched to a gene.

Ten or more counts support this clonotype. CDR3 in amino acids: CSVEETSGTYEQYF. CDR3 nucleotides: TGCAGCGTTGAAGAAACTAGCGGAACCTACGAGCAGTACTTC. The V gene is TRBV29-1, the J gene TRBJ2-7; 8 bases are shared with TRBD2. The length of the CDR3 is 14 residues. The germline V gene has CDR1 SQVTM and CDR2 ANQGSEA. The junction had 3 bases not matched to a gene; V was cut back by 0 bases and J by 2 bases.

The sample holds many counts of this clonotype. V usage is TRBV5-5 and J usage is TRBJ2-1, with a possible D match to TRBD2 (5 bases). In germline, CDR1 is SGHKS, CDR2 YYEKEE (reference sequence). Trimming removed 3 bases from V and 2 bases from J, with 12 bases in between. This CDR3 region has 15 residues. Written as DNA, the CDR3 is TGTGCCAGCAGCTCTCCGACTAAAGCCTACAATGAGCAGTTCTTC. Its translation: CASSSPTKAYNEQFF.

This clonotype was observed once. This clone may be a read error of a much larger clone one base away. The rearrangement uses TRBV2 and TRBJ1-2; 7 nucleotides match TRBD1. J lost 5 bases, V lost 0 bases, and 3 bases had no gene match. The CDR3 sequence is 14 residues long. The germline CDR1 and CDR2 sequences are SNHLY and FYNNEI. CDR3 in DNA: TGTGCCAGCAGTGAAGCCTGGACAGGTTATGGCTACACCTTC. Amino acid sequence: CASSEAWTGYGYTF. The whole variable domain, filled in from reference TRBV2 and TRBJ1-2, reads EPEVTQTPSHQVTQMGQEVILRCVPISNHLYFYWYRQILGQKVEFLVSFYNNEISEKSEIFDDQFSVERPDGSNFTLKIRSTKLEDSAMYFCASSEAWTGYGYTFGSGTRLTVV.

A note on this clonotype: A read error may produce the germline difference seen at one junction end. The V gene is TRBV19, the J gene TRBJ1-1; a possible D gene is TRBD1 (6 bases). The length of the CDR3 is 13 residues. The germline V gene encodes CDR1 LNHDA and CDR2 SQIVND (reference sequence). CDR3 nucleotide sequence: TGTGCCAGTAGTGCGCCAGGGGAGGGTGAAGCTTCCTTT. Amino acid sequence: CASSAPGEGEASF. Filled out from reference TRBV19 and TRBJ1-1, the complete variable domain reads DGGITQSPKYLFRKEGQNVTLSCEQNLNHDAMYWYRQDPGQGLRLIYYSQIVNDFQKGDIAEGYSVSREKKESFPLTVTSAQKNPTAFYLCASSAPGEGEASFGQGTRLTVV.

The chain recombines TRBV7-6 with TRBJ2-5; unclear D gene. The CDR3 consists of 17 residues. Trimming removed 2 bases at V and 3 bases at J, with 19 bases between. Germline V lookup: CDR1 SGHVS, CDR2 FNYEAQ. The CDR3 here is CASSLTATPWVKETQYF. CDR3 DNA sequence: TGTGCCAGCAGCTTAACGGCTACTCCTTGGGTGAAAGAGACCCAGTACTTC. The entire variable domain, with the rest obtained from reference TRBV7-6 and TRBJ2-5, is as follows: GAGVSQSPRYKVTKRGQDVALRCDPISGHVSLYWYRQALGQGPEFLTYFNYEAQQDKSGLPNDRFSAERPEGSISTLTIQRTEQRDSAMYRCASSLTATPWVKETQYFGPGTRLLVL.

This clonotype was counted many times. This chain joins TRBV20-1 and TRBJ1-2, with D unresolved. The CDR3 runs 14 residues. The V and J ends lost 5 bases and 3 bases respectively, with 16 bases between them. Per the germline V gene, CDR1 is DFQATT and CDR2 is SNEGSKA (reference sequence). CDR3 sequence: CSADDLSGDYGYTF. The CDR3 DNA reads TGCAGTGCTGACGACCTTTCCGGGGACTATGGCTACACCTTC.

This clonotype was found many times. The chain links TRBV10-2 to TRBJ1-1, with unresolved D. Germline values: CDR1 WSHSY, CDR2 SAAADI. The CDR3 runs 13 residues. Trimming took 7 bases from V and 0 from J, leaving 9 bases between them. This CDR3 reads CASKEGLNTEAFF. Here the CDR3 DNA reads TGCGCCAGCAAAGAAGGGTTGAACACTGAAGCTTTCTTT.

CDR3 protein: CASSLAVGQETQYF. In nucleotides, the CDR3 is TGTGCCAGCAGCTTAGCAGTAGGGCAAGAGACCCAGTACTTC. This chain connects TRBV7-6 to TRBJ2-5; no definite D call. The V end was cut by 0 bases, the J end by 2 bases, with 7 bases between. Germline V CDR1 and CDR2: SGHVS, FNYEAQ. The CDR3 contains 14 residues.

This clonotype has ten or more counts. This chain links TRBV6-1 with TRBJ2-1, with 9 bases that match TRBD1. The CDR3 contains 15 residues. V lost 5 bases, J lost 4 bases, and 6 bases stayed unmatched. Germline-derived CDR1 and CDR2 are MNHNS and SASEGT. The CDR3 loop is CASSYPTGGYNEQFF. The CDR3 DNA reads TGTGCCAGCAGTTACCCGACAGGGGGGTACAATGAGCAGTTCTTC.

This clonotype was detected ten times or more. The V and J genes are TRBV5-1 and TRBJ1-2; 8 bases fit TRBD1. Trimming cost V 4 bases and J 2 bases; bases outside gene matches: 4. Germline-derived CDR1 and CDR2 are SGHRS and YFSETQ. This CDR3 comprises 14 residues. CDR3 protein: CASSTGQGNYGYTF. For the CDR3, the DNA is TGCGCCAGCAGCACTGGACAGGGCAACTATGGCTACACCTTC.

This chain uses TRBV7-9 with TRBJ2-2, with D unresolved. The germline V gene has CDR1 SEHNR and CDR2 FQNEAQ (reference sequence). The CDR3 covers 12 residues. Trimming pared 4 bases from V and 7 bases from J, leaving 7 bases between. DNA for the CDR3: TGTGCCAGCAGCTACACGGTCGGGGAGCTGTTTTTT. Protein: CASSYTVGELFF. Together with reference TRBV7-9 and TRBJ2-2, the CDR3 gives the full variable domain: DTGVSQNPRHKITKRGQNVTFRCDPISEHNRLYWYRQTLGQGPEFLTYFQNEAQLEKSRLLSDRFSAERPKGSFSTLEIQRTEQGDSAMYLCASSYTVGELFFGEGSRLTVL.

Ten or more counts support this clonotype. The CDR3: CATPHPGQGNYGYTF. For the CDR3, the DNA is TGTGCCACCCCCCATCCGGGACAGGGGAACTATGGCTACACCTTC. This chain uses TRBV6-1 with TRBJ1-2; TRBD1 matches 10 bases. CDR3 length: 15 amino acids. Looked up from germline, CDR1 is MNHNS and CDR2 is SASEGT. V lost 10 bases, J lost 2 bases, and 10 bases stayed unmatched.

This clonotype came up many times. The chain employs TRBV5-1 and TRBJ1-2; 10 bases are shared with TRBD1. Germline assignment: CDR1 SGHRS and CDR2 YFSETQ. The V gene end was trimmed by 0 bases and the J gene end by 6 bases; junction bases not matched to a gene: 2. The CDR3 contains 14 residues. CDR3 in amino acids: CASSLVGTGDGYTF. The DNA of the CDR3 is TGCGCCAGCAGCTTGGTAGGGACAGGGGATGGCTACACCTTC. Full variable domain (remainder filled in from reference TRBV5-1 and TRBJ1-2): KAGVTQTPRYLIKTRGQQVTLSCSPISGHRSVSWYQQTPGQGLQFLFEYFSETQRNKGNFPGRFSGRQFSNSRSEMNVSTLELGDSALYLCASSLVGTGDGYTFGSGTRLTVV.

J is TRBJ1-5 and V is TRBV20-1; 8 bases are a match to TRBD1. V shed 5 bases, J shed 4 bases, and the junction held 13 bases outside the gene matches. Germline V CDR1 and CDR2: DFQATT, SNEGSKA (reference sequence). The CDR3 loop spans 16 amino acids. This CDR3 is CSAPNPAQGGNQPQHF. CDR3 nucleotides: TGCAGTGCTCCAAATCCGGCACAGGGGGGGAATCAGCCCCAGCATTTT.